The rows below give T cell receptor beta chains drawn from one sample of a study of blood T cell repertoires in COVID-19. Sequenced by immunoSEQ multiplex PCR; TCRdb stores in-frame clones only, minus some. The sample has some 260,000 clones, approximately 90% seen once. The sample consisted of peripheral blood. The receptors derive from a woman aged 40-49 years who had recovered from COVID-19. Each CDR3 is given with its conserved first and last residue. D genes are given only for firm matches. Rows may omit the clone size; those that give it use once, few, many or a size class.

j_gene: TRBJ2-7; d_gene: TRBD2; abundance: -; v_gene: TRBV4-2; CDR3aa: CASSPNVGLAVLEQYF; CDR3nt: TGTGCCAGCAGCCCCAACGTGGGACTAGCGGTCCTCGAGCAGTACTTC
j_gene: TRBJ1-1; d_gene: -; abundance: -; v_gene: TRBV7-2; CDR3aa: CASSLAGIGVNTEAFF; CDR3nt: TGTGCCAGCAGCTTAGCGGGGATAGGGGTGAACACTGAAGCTTTCTTT
j_gene: TRBJ2-3; d_gene: -; abundance: -; v_gene: TRBV6-2/TRBV6-3; CDR3aa: CASSYSLAGTDTQYF; CDR3nt: TGTGCCAGCAGTTACTCTCTGGCAGGCACAGATACGCAGTATTTT
j_gene: TRBJ2-7; d_gene: TRBD2; abundance: once; v_gene: TRBV5-4; CDR3aa: CASSLGPRASGIHEQYF; CDR3nt: TGTGCCAGCAGCTTGGGGCCCCGGGCTAGCGGGATCCACGAGCAGTACTTC
j_gene: TRBJ2-6; d_gene: TRBD1; abundance: once; v_gene: TRBV19; CDR3aa: CASKTGAGANVLTF; CDR3nt: TGTGCCAGTAAAACAGGGGCTGGGGCCAACGTCCTGACTTTC
j_gene: TRBJ2-3; d_gene: -; abundance: -; v_gene: TRBV10-3; CDR3aa: CATRGAPPTDTQYF; CDR3nt: TGTGCCACCCGCGGGGCCCCCCCCACAGATACGCAGTATTTT
j_gene: TRBJ1-6; d_gene: -; abundance: few; v_gene: TRBV7-8; CDR3aa: CASSLGQVYSPLHF; CDR3nt: TGTGCCAGCAGCTTAGGGCAGGTCTATTCACCCCTCCACTTT
j_gene: TRBJ2-1; d_gene: TRBD2; abundance: -; v_gene: TRBV6-5; CDR3aa: CASSYVGLGRGEQFF; CDR3nt: TGTGCCAGCAGTTATGTGGGACTAGGGCGGGGTGAGCAGTTCTTC
j_gene: TRBJ2-1; d_gene: -; abundance: -; v_gene: TRBV13; CDR3aa: CASSSRDNEQFF; CDR3nt: TGTGCCAGCAGCTCGCGCGACAATGAGCAGTTCTTC
j_gene: TRBJ2-3; d_gene: TRBD1; abundance: -; v_gene: TRBV6-5; CDR3aa: CASSSRTGSTDTQYF; CDR3nt: TGTGCCAGCAGTTCAAGGACAGGTAGCACAGATACGCAGTATTTT
j_gene: TRBJ2-2; d_gene: -; abundance: -; v_gene: TRBV27; CDR3aa: CASSFGGELFF; CDR3nt: TGTGCCAGCAGTTTCGGTGGGGAGCTGTTTTTT
j_gene: TRBJ1-5; d_gene: -; abundance: -; v_gene: TRBV7-2; CDR3aa: CASSPGGSGGNQPQHF; CDR3nt: TGTGCCAGCAGCCCCGGCGGCTCCGGGGGCAATCAGCCCCAGCATTTT
j_gene: TRBJ1-2; d_gene: TRBD1; abundance: once; v_gene: TRBV15; CDR3aa: CATSRPGQGNYGYTF; CDR3nt: TGTGCCACCAGCAGACCAGGACAGGGTAACTATGGCTACACCTTC
j_gene: TRBJ2-6; d_gene: -; abundance: -; v_gene: TRBV18; CDR3aa: CASSPEAGANVLTF; CDR3nt: TGTGCCAGCTCACCGGAGGCGGGGGCCAACGTCCTGACTTTC
j_gene: TRBJ2-2; d_gene: -; abundance: few; v_gene: TRBV7-2; CDR3aa: CASSSSPTSGELFF; CDR3nt: TGTGCCAGCAGCTCTAGCCCTACTAGCGGGGAGCTGTTTTTT
j_gene: TRBJ2-3; d_gene: TRBD2; abundance: -; v_gene: TRBV29-1; CDR3aa: CSVAGALTDTQYF; CDR3nt: TGCAGCGTGGCGGGAGCGCTCACAGATACGCAGTATTTT
j_gene: TRBJ1-4; d_gene: TRBD1; abundance: -; v_gene: TRBV6-5; CDR3aa: CASSYPDRGRYEKLFF; CDR3nt: TGTGCCAGCAGTTACCCCGACAGGGGGCGGTATGAAAAACTGTTTTTT
j_gene: TRBJ2-1; d_gene: TRBD2; abundance: -; v_gene: TRBV10-3; CDR3aa: CATLAGGPPNEQFF; CDR3nt: TGTGCCACGCTAGCGGGAGGGCCCCCTAATGAGCAGTTCTTC
j_gene: TRBJ1-5; d_gene: TRBD1; abundance: -; v_gene: TRBV19; CDR3aa: CASSIPTGPPSNQPQHF; CDR3nt: TGTGCCAGTAGTATTCCGACAGGGCCTCCGAGCAATCAGCCCCAGCATTTT
j_gene: TRBJ2-7; d_gene: -; abundance: -; v_gene: TRBV19; CDR3aa: CASSIWSRGAPFEQYF; CDR3nt: TGTGCCAGTAGTATCTGGTCCAGGGGTGCCCCCTTCGAGCAGTACTTC
j_gene: TRBJ1-2; d_gene: TRBD1; abundance: once; v_gene: TRBV14; CDR3aa: CASSQGNRGVNYGYTF; CDR3nt: TGTGCCAGCAGCCAAGGGAACAGGGGCGTTAACTATGGCTACACCTTC
j_gene: TRBJ1-2; d_gene: -; abundance: -; v_gene: TRBV4-3; CDR3aa: CASSLTGGANYGYTF; CDR3nt: TGCGCCAGCAGCCTAACGGGGGGGGCCAACTATGGCTACACCTTC
j_gene: TRBJ1-1; d_gene: -; abundance: few; v_gene: TRBV19; CDR3aa: CATLSQGFGTEAFF; CDR3nt: TGTGCCACCCTATCCCAAGGTTTCGGGACTGAAGCTTTCTTT
j_gene: TRBJ1-1; d_gene: TRBD1; abundance: -; v_gene: TRBV18; CDR3aa: CASSPPRDRGRDTEAFF; CDR3nt: TGTGCCAGCTCACCACCCCGGGACAGGGGTAGGGACACTGAAGCTTTCTTT
j_gene: TRBJ2-1; d_gene: TRBD1; abundance: -; v_gene: TRBV7-9; CDR3aa: CASSAIQGSGEQFF; CDR3nt: TGTGCCAGCAGCGCCATACAGGGGTCCGGTGAGCAGTTCTTC
j_gene: TRBJ1-1; d_gene: TRBD1; abundance: -; v_gene: TRBV30; CDR3aa: CAWRPDRVGTEAFF; CDR3nt: TGTGCCTGGAGGCCAGACAGGGTAGGAACTGAAGCTTTCTTT
j_gene: TRBJ1-4; d_gene: -; abundance: -; v_gene: TRBV6-5; CDR3aa: CASSSVGARGKLFF; CDR3nt: TGTGCCAGCAGCAGCGTCGGGGCGCGGGGAAAACTGTTTTTT
j_gene: TRBJ2-7; d_gene: TRBD2; abundance: -; v_gene: TRBV6-2/TRBV6-3; CDR3aa: CATSRAGAGYEQYF; CDR3nt: TGTGCCACCAGCCGGGCGGGAGCAGGATACGAGCAGTACTTC
j_gene: TRBJ1-2; d_gene: -; abundance: -; v_gene: TRBV4-1; CDR3aa: CASSQPGGIIANYGYTF; CDR3nt: TGCGCCAGCAGCCAGCCGGGGGGTATCATAGCTAACTATGGCTACACCTTC
j_gene: TRBJ2-5; d_gene: TRBD2; abundance: -; v_gene: TRBV6-2/TRBV6-3; CDR3aa: CASSHRTSSQETQYF; CDR3nt: TGTGCCAGCAGTCACCGGACTAGCAGCCAAGAGACCCAGTACTTC
j_gene: TRBJ2-5; d_gene: TRBD2; abundance: -; v_gene: TRBV7-2; CDR3aa: CASSARTSGSHRETQYF; CDR3nt: TGTGCCAGCAGCGCCCGGACTAGCGGGAGTCATCGTGAGACCCAGTACTTC
j_gene: TRBJ2-5; d_gene: TRBD1; abundance: -; v_gene: TRBV6-5; CDR3aa: CASRRDRGLETQYF; CDR3nt: TGTGCCAGCAGGCGGGACAGGGGGCTTGAGACCCAGTACTTC
j_gene: TRBJ2-3; d_gene: -; abundance: -; v_gene: TRBV24-1; CDR3aa: CATSDPLFRTQYF; CDR3nt: TGTGCCACCAGTGATCCCTTGTTTCGTACGCAGTATTTT
j_gene: TRBJ2-1; d_gene: TRBD2; abundance: -; v_gene: TRBV18; CDR3aa: CASSPPLAGGSNEQFF; CDR3nt: TGTGCCAGCTCACCCCCCCTAGCGGGAGGTTCGAATGAGCAGTTCTTC
j_gene: TRBJ1-6; d_gene: -; abundance: -; v_gene: TRBV18; CDR3aa: CASSPLPGLTSGSYNSPLHF; CDR3nt: TGTGCCAGCTCACCATTGCCGGGACTAACCAGTGGCTCCTATAATTCACCCCTCCACTTT
j_gene: TRBJ2-7; d_gene: TRBD2; abundance: -; v_gene: TRBV24-1; CDR3aa: CATSDFASGSEQYF; CDR3nt: TGTGCCACCAGTGATTTCGCTAGCGGGAGCGAGCAGTACTTC
j_gene: TRBJ1-1; d_gene: -; abundance: -; v_gene: TRBV24-1; CDR3aa: CATLADGYTEAFF; CDR3nt: TGTGCCACCCTAGCGGACGGATACACTGAAGCTTTCTTT
j_gene: TRBJ2-5; d_gene: -; abundance: -; v_gene: TRBV11-2; CDR3aa: CASSLGGQETQYF; CDR3nt: TGTGCCAGCAGCTTGGGGGGCCAAGAGACCCAGTACTTC
j_gene: TRBJ1-2; d_gene: -; abundance: -; v_gene: TRBV29-1; CDR3aa: CSVIGGIGANYGYTF; CDR3nt: TGCAGCGTCATTGGGGGGATCGGGGCTAACTATGGCTACACCTTC
j_gene: TRBJ2-4; d_gene: -; abundance: -; v_gene: TRBV5-1; CDR3aa: CASSFTDRLAKNIQYF; CDR3nt: TGCGCCAGCAGCTTCACGGACAGACTAGCCAAAAACATTCAGTACTTC
j_gene: TRBJ2-2; d_gene: TRBD2; abundance: -; v_gene: TRBV10-3; CDR3aa: CATSGLAALDTGELFF; CDR3nt: TGTGCCACCTCGGGACTAGCGGCACTAGACACCGGGGAGCTGTTTTTT
j_gene: TRBJ1-6; d_gene: -; abundance: -; v_gene: TRBV25-1; CDR3aa: CASSEPRTGGSPLHF; CDR3nt: TGTGCCAGCAGTGAGCCCCGAACCGGCGGTTCACCCCTCCACTTT
j_gene: TRBJ2-7; d_gene: -; abundance: -; v_gene: TRBV15; CDR3aa: CATGKAGQEQYF; CDR3nt: TGTGCCACCGGGAAGGCGGGTCAGGAGCAGTACTTC
j_gene: TRBJ2-5; d_gene: TRBD1; abundance: once; v_gene: TRBV19; CDR3aa: CASRGTAQETQYF; CDR3nt: TGTGCCAGTAGGGGGACAGCCCAAGAGACCCAGTACTTC
j_gene: TRBJ1-5; d_gene: TRBD1; abundance: -; v_gene: TRBV28; CDR3aa: CASSSTRQGYNQPQHF; CDR3nt: TGTGCCAGCAGTTCCACTAGACAGGGGTACAATCAGCCCCAGCATTTT
j_gene: TRBJ2-7; d_gene: TRBD1; abundance: -; v_gene: TRBV15; CDR3aa: CAIGDRGSYEQYF; CDR3nt: TGTGCCATAGGGGACAGGGGCTCCTACGAGCAGTACTTC
j_gene: TRBJ1-1; d_gene: -; abundance: -; v_gene: TRBV9; CDR3aa: CASSVGGGGTEAFF; CDR3nt: TGTGCCAGCAGCGTAGGAGGGGGGGGCACTGAAGCTTTCTTT
j_gene: TRBJ1-1; d_gene: TRBD1; abundance: -; v_gene: TRBV9; CDR3aa: CASSGDRGLNTEAFF; CDR3nt: TGTGCCAGCAGCGGGGACAGGGGCTTGAACACTGAAGCTTTCTTT
j_gene: TRBJ2-7; d_gene: TRBD1; abundance: few; v_gene: TRBV6-2/TRBV6-3; CDR3aa: CASSLGRGLPGYEQYF; CDR3nt: TGTGCCAGCAGTTTGGGCAGGGGGCTTCCCGGGTACGAGCAGTACTTC
j_gene: TRBJ2-7; d_gene: -; abundance: -; v_gene: TRBV7-9; CDR3aa: CAIQSGAPRDEQYF; CDR3nt: TGTGCCATCCAAAGCGGAGCACCGCGGGACGAGCAGTACTTC
j_gene: TRBJ2-6; d_gene: -; abundance: -; v_gene: TRBV7-8; CDR3aa: CASSYSPSGTARSGANVLTF; CDR3nt: TGTGCCAGCAGCTACTCACCGTCCGGGACTGCCCGCTCTGGGGCCAACGTCCTGACTTTC
j_gene: TRBJ2-7; d_gene: TRBD1; abundance: -; v_gene: TRBV3-1/TRBV3-2; CDR3aa: CASSQQGQGVEYF; CDR3nt: TGTGCCAGCAGCCAACAGGGACAGGGGGTTGAGTACTTC
j_gene: TRBJ2-1; d_gene: -; abundance: -; v_gene: TRBV19; CDR3aa: CASRPRRASYNEQFF; CDR3nt: TGTGCCAGTAGGCCGCGGAGGGCCTCCTACAATGAGCAGTTCTTC